The subject of this entry is one TCR beta chain. The entry originates in a study of blood T cell repertoires in COVID-19. Whole-study context: Some COVID-19 samples were acute and others convalescent; all came from the United States, Italy and Spain.

Authors' data handling: Nucleated cell counts were estimated from reference gene primer amplification. Clones were read by immunoSEQ multiplex PCR, and TCRdb kept only the in-frame ones, dropping some. That table furnishes V, J and clone size, whereas the DNA furnished D and trimming. Seen here are about 110,000 clones, 65% to 80% observed once, and the top ten hold about 2%. Sequencing used peripheral blood. This TCR was sampled from a woman aged 40 to 50 with acute or convalescent COVID-19.

CDR3 sequence reads: CASSFRFTGTGFSYEQYF. CDR3 nucleotide sequence: TGTGCCAGCAGTTTTCGGTTTACCGGGACAGGGTTCTCCTACGAGCAGTACTTC. The rearrangement links TRBV28 to TRBJ2-7; TRBD1 agrees at 9 bases. Trimming at V came to 3 bases and at J to 0 bases, leaving 12 bases not matched to a gene. This CDR3 comprises 18 residues. Germline CDR1 reads MDHEN; CDR2 reads SYDVKM.